This T cell receptor beta chain was identified during a study of cytomegalovirus exposure and HLA in healthy donors. The study's findings and limits: The tendency of first-cohort TCR clusters to co-occur in the 120 validation repertoires was identified by a subsequent analysis. Usually a TCR sequence was rare, but some public TCRs were found in many donors. The classifier reportedly diagnosed cytomegalovirus status with high specificity and sensitivity.

Notes on this clone: Antigen specificity is unknown.

Only in-frame clones appear in the TCRdb table, and some are missing; sequencing was by immunoSEQ multiplex PCR. The table records 180,000 or so clones, about 83% of them present only once. Trimming shortened V by 1 base and J by 4 bases, and 8 bases separated the two germline ends. The CDR3 sequence is 15 residues long. CDR1 MGHRA and CDR2 YSYEKL come from the germline V gene. The sample consisted of PBMCs. The clonotype originates from a woman aged 25-40 years in good health and CMV-seronegative. The chain is built from TRBV4-1 and TRBJ2-6; no clear D gene. The CDR3 sequence is CASSQAPTGANVLTF. For the CDR3, the DNA is TGCGCCAGCAGCCAAGCTCCCACAGGGGCCAACGTCCTGACTTTC.